The 23 T cell receptor beta chains below come from one sample, sequenced in a study of blood T cell repertoires in COVID-19. TCRdb's table, derived via immunoSEQ multiplex PCR, lists solely in-frame clones and lacks some. This table has 9,500 to 10,000 clones, around 81% appearing once. Specimen: peripheral blood. These receptors all come from a human donor in a cohort sampled during active COVID-19.

The chain is built from TRBV10-3 and TRBJ1-4; TRBD1 matches at 9 bases. CDR1 is ENHRY, CDR2 SYGVKD, per germline. The CDR3 extends over 16 amino acids. The V segment lost 2 bases and the J segment 4 bases; nucleotides outside the gene matches: 5. The CDR3 protein is CAISETPGQGNEKLFF. In DNA form, the CDR3 reads TGTGCCATCAGTGAGACGCCGGGACAGGGTAATGAAAAACTGTTTTTT.

The chain uses TRBV27 and TRBJ2-7; TRBD2 is a possible D gene (5 bases). Per the germline V gene, CDR1 is MNHEY and CDR2 is SMNVEV (reference sequence). CDR3 length: 11 amino acids. Deletions cut 9 bases from V and 4 bases from J, with 10 bases between. CDR3 sequence: CARERWYEQYF. CDR3 in DNA: TGTGCCAGGGAGCGGTGGTACGAGCAGTACTTC.

This sequence joins TRBV27 and TRBJ2-7; 8 positions match TRBD2. CDR3 length: 17 residues. Losses at the gene ends were 6 bases for V and 2 bases for J; bases not matched to a gene: 15. Germline loops: CDR1 MNHEY, CDR2 SMNVEV (reference sequence). CDR3 protein: CASSRTGRSGGTYEQYF. Written as DNA, the CDR3 is TGTGCCAGCAGCCGTACAGGGCGGAGCGGGGGTACCTACGAGCAGTACTTC.

The CDR3 DNA reads TGTGCCACCAGCAGAGTAGGGCTAGCAGGATACAATGAGCAGTTCTTC. It is translated as CATSRVGLAGYNEQFF. V is TRBV15 and J is TRBJ2-1; perhaps TRBD2 as D (5 bases). This CDR3 comprises 16 residues. V lost 1 base and J lost 4, with 14 bases in between. CDR1 is LNHNV, CDR2 YYDKDF, per germline (reference sequence).

V and J are TRBV18 and TRBJ1-6; TRBD1 matches 11 bases. In germline, CDR1 is KGHSH, CDR2 LQKENI. The length of the CDR3 is 15 residues. V lost 8 bases, J lost 8 bases, and 8 bases stayed unmatched. DNA for the CDR3: TGTGCCAGCCGACAGTCGGGACAGGGGGATTCACCCCTCCACTTT. Translation: CASRQSGQGDSPLHF.

The V gene is TRBV27, the J gene TRBJ1-1; TRBD1 might be the D (6 bases). CDR1 is MNHEY and CDR2 is SMNVEV in the germline V gene (reference sequence). Trimming removed 6 bases at V and 4 bases at J, with 12 bases between. The CDR3 totals 13 residues. Written as DNA, the CDR3 is TGTGCCAGCAGACAGGGAAGGGGCACTGAAGCTTTCTTT. Amino acids: CASRQGRGTEAFF.

The chain carries TRBV3-1 (or the pseudogene TRBV3-2) and TRBJ2-5, with D hard to call. Trimming took 1 base from V and 6 from J, leaving 3 bases between them. Germline CDR1 is LGHDT and CDR2 is YNNKEL (reference sequence). This CDR3 has 11 residues. DNA of the CDR3: TGTGCCAGCAGCCAAGTAAAGACCCAGTACTTC. Translating it yields CASSQVKTQYF.

The chain combines TRBV2 with TRBJ2-7; 9 nucleotides line up with TRBD1. The CDR3 is made up of 15 amino acids. Germline CDR1 and CDR2: SNHLY and FYNNEI. The V gene end was trimmed by 4 bases and the J gene end by 7 bases; junction bases not matched to a gene: 11. CDR3 sequence: CASSVGTGRGMEQYF. The CDR3 coding sequence is TGTGCCAGCAGTGTGGGGACAGGGCGGGGGATGGAGCAGTACTTC.

On this clone: In the same sample, other DNA sequences code for this CDR3. The chain combines TRBV20-1 with TRBJ2-7, with D uncertain. The CDR3 extends over 11 amino acids. V lost 6 bases to trimming and J lost 5 bases, with 11 bases between them. CDR1 is DFQATT, CDR2 SNEGSKA, per germline (reference sequence). CDR3 sequence: CSASSGHEQYF. The CDR3 coding sequence is TGCAGTGCCAGTAGTGGCCACGAGCAGTACTTC.

The chain carries TRBV9 and TRBJ2-2; TRBD2 aligns across 10 bases. Per germline, CDR1 SGDLS and CDR2 YYNGEE. This CDR3 is 15 amino acids long. V trimming: 4 bases; J trimming: 6 bases; junction bases outside the gene matches: 6. The CDR3 protein is CASSPQRGGSGELFF. The CDR3 nucleotides are TGTGCCAGCAGCCCCCAGCGGGGGGGTTCCGGGGAGCTGTTTTTT.

This clone came up once. CDR3 in DNA: TGTGCCAGCACCGACAGTACAAGGGCTTTCTTT. Its translation: CASTDSTRAFF. The chain couples TRBV6-5 to TRBJ1-1; a possible D gene is TRBD1 (5 bases). Germline CDR1 MNHEY, CDR2 SVGAGI. Trimming left V 7 bases short and J 11 bases short, with 14 bases between. This CDR3 contains 11 residues.

The V gene is TRBV2, the J gene TRBJ1-2; TRBD1 agrees at 8 bases. Trimming took 7 bases from V and 8 from J; bases not matched to a gene: 6. The germline CDR1 and CDR2 sequences are SNHLY and FYNNEI. The CDR3 sequence is 12 residues long. CDR3 loop: CASTGQGGGYTF. In DNA form, the CDR3 reads TGTGCCAGCACCGGACAGGGAGGGGGCTACACCTTC.

This chain uses TRBV27 with TRBJ2-3; 8 bases align to TRBD2. This CDR3 comprises 15 residues. The V gene's germline CDR1 is MNHEY and CDR2 SMNVEV (reference sequence). V was pared by 5 bases and J by 2 bases, with 6 bases of the junction left unmatched. For the CDR3, the DNA is TGTGCCAGCAGTCCGTTAGCGGGATACACAGATACGCAGTATTTT. Amino acid sequence: CASSPLAGYTDTQYF.

This rearrangement joins TRBV7-2 to TRBJ1-2; 11 positions match TRBD1. With 6 bases clipped from V and 4 bases from J, the junction kept 7 bases outside the gene matches. CDR3 length: 15 residues. CDR1 is SGHTA, CDR2 FQGNSA, per germline. The CDR3 reads CASRVGTGGGYGYTF. The CDR3 DNA reads TGTGCCAGCAGGGTCGGGACAGGGGGAGGCTATGGCTACACCTTC.

The chain uses TRBV11-2 and TRBJ1-2; 8 nucleotides align to TRBD1. The CDR3 loop spans 17 amino acids. Per germline, CDR1 SGHAT and CDR2 FQNNGV. The trim removed 2 bases at V and 2 bases at J, leaving 10 bases unmatched. The CDR3, as DNA: TGTGCCAGCAGCTTAACAGGGGGGGGTCCGGGAAACTATGGCTACACCTTC. It specifies CASSLTGGGPGNYGYTF.

This clone was detected only a few times. J is TRBJ2-7 and V is TRBV11-2; 7 nucleotides match TRBD2. Germline V gene lookup returns CDR1 SGHAT and CDR2 FQNNGV. Trimming cost V 7 bases and J 3 bases; bases outside gene matches: 9. The length of the CDR3 is 14 residues. CDR3 nucleotides: TGTGCCAGCATTCCGACCGGCGGGGGCTACGAGCAGTACTTC. It specifies CASIPTGGGYEQYF.

CDR3 sequence: CASSQGVGQAYYGYTF. The CDR3 DNA follows: TGTGCCAGCAGCCAAGGGGTGGGACAGGCTTACTATGGCTACACCTTC. V is TRBV3-1 (or the pseudogene TRBV3-2) and J is TRBJ1-2, with 8 bases lining up with TRBD1. This CDR3 is 16 amino acids long. Germline V gene sequence: CDR1 LGHDT, CDR2 YNNKEL (reference sequence). The V gene end was trimmed by 1 base and the J gene end by 3 bases; junction bases not matched to a gene: 7.

The CDR3 DNA follows: TGTGCCAGCAGCTTAGGCAGGGACCAAGAGACCCAGTACTTC. Translating it yields CASSLGRDQETQYF. The chain recombines TRBV11-2 with TRBJ2-5; weak D call: TRBD1 (5 bases). Trimming stripped 1 base from V and 0 bases from J, with 6 bases between. CDR1 SGHAT and CDR2 FQNNGV come from the germline V gene. The length of the CDR3 is 14 residues.

This rearrangement joins TRBV3-1 (or the pseudogene TRBV3-2) to TRBJ1-5; TRBD1 might be the D (5 bases). CDR1 is LGHDT and CDR2 is YNNKEL in the germline V gene (reference sequence). The CDR3 is 13 amino acids. Trimming shortened V by 3 bases and J by 7 bases, and 10 bases separated the two germline ends. The CDR3 DNA is TGTGCCAGCAGCCAGATGGCAGGGCAGCCCCAGCATTTT. This gives the protein CASSQMAGQPQHF.

This clone showed up just a few times. The genes are TRBV6-2 or TRBV6-3 and TRBJ2-5; TRBD2 matches at 12 bases. The CDR3 runs to 16 residues. Germline CDR1 reads MNHEY; CDR2 reads SVGEGT. After removal of 4 bases from V and 4 bases from J, the junction contained 7 bases not matched to a gene. The CDR3 DNA reads TGTGCCAGCAGTTCCAGACTAGCGGGGGCCGGAGAGACCCAGTACTTC. It yields the protein CASSSRLAGAGETQYF.

CDR3 region: CASRLAGGQSTLYYEQYF. DNA for the CDR3: TGTGCCAGCAGACTAGCGGGGGGACAAAGTACCTTATACTACGAGCAGTACTTC. V and J are TRBV27 and TRBJ2-7; 12 bases map to TRBD2. The germline gives CDR1 MNHEY, CDR2 SMNVEV (reference sequence). The CDR3 is 18 amino acids. Trimming at V came to 6 bases and at J to 3 bases, leaving 15 bases not matched to a gene.

This clone was seen more than once but under ten times. The V gene is TRBV28, the J gene TRBJ1-2, with 10 bases matching TRBD1. CDR3 length: 15 residues. The ends lost 5 bases at V and 4 bases at J; junction bases unmatched: 7. Germline V CDR1 and CDR2: MDHEN, SYDVKM. CDR3 coding DNA: TGTGCCAGCAGTCTCACGGGACAGGGGCTCTATGGCTACACCTTC. It codes for CASSLTGQGLYGYTF.

The chain employs TRBV9 and TRBJ2-5; TRBD2 matches at 9 bases. This CDR3 contains 15 residues. V was clipped by 3 bases and J by 5 bases; unmatched bases: 8. Germline CDR1 reads SGDLS; CDR2 reads YYNGEE. CDR3 residues: CASSELIAGVETQYF. The CDR3 DNA reads as TGTGCCAGCAGCGAGTTAATAGCGGGGGTGGAGACCCAGTACTTC.